This TCR beta chain was captured in a study of control samples from healthy donors and cancer patients. Repertoires were generated with immunoSEQ multiplex PCR, while TCRdb's copy carries only in-frame clones and drops some. The top ten hold around 1.3% of the sample, which has roughly 100,000 clones, approximately 86% seen once. The germline V and J ends were trimmed by 2 bases and 0 bases, with 11 bases remaining between them. Looked up from germline, CDR1 is MNHNS and CDR2 is SASEGT. The CDR3 sequence is 17 residues long. The clonotype was recovered from a woman in her forties or fifties in good health. The rearrangement joins TRBV6-1 to TRBJ2-6; possibly TRBD2 for D (6 bases). Sequencing was performed on blood. CDR3 amino acids: CASSEYAGSSGANVLTF. CDR3 DNA: TGTGCCAGCAGTGAATACGCGGGATCCTCTGGGGCCAACGTCCTGACTTTC.